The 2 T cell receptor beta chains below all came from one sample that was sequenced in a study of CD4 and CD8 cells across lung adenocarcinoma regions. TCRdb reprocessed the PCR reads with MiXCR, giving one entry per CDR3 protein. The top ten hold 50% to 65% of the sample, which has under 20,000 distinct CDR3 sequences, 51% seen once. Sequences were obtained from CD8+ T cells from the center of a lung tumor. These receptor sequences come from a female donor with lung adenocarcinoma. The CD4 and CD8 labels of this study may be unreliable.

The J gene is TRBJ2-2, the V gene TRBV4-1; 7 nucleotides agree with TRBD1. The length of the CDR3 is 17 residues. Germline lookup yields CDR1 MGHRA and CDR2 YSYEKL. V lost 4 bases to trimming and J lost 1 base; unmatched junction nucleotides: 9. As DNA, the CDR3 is TGCGCCAGCAGCCTTCGACAGGGTACGGGGAACACCGGGGAGCTGTTTTTT. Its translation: CASSLRQGTGNTGELFF.

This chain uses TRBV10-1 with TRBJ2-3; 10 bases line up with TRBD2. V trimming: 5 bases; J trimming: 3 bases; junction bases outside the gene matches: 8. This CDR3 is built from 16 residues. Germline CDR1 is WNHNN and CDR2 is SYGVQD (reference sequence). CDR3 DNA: TGCGCCAGCAGTCCTTGGGTAGCGGGAGGTACAGATACGCAGTATTTT. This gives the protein CASSPWVAGGTDTQYF.